This is a list of T cell receptor beta chains from one sample in a study of blood T cell repertoires in COVID-19. TCRdb keeps only in-frame clones here, not all; method: immunoSEQ multiplex PCR. Of roughly 200,000 clones listed, more than 70% are singletons. Sequencing input: peripheral blood. The receptors here all came from a middle-aged man with active or convalescent COVID-19. Both conserved end residues are part of each CDR3. D genes are given only for firm matches. Expanded clones are given a class, and other clones once, few, many or no size at all.

TRBV18	NA	TRBJ2-7	once	TGTGCCAGCTCACCACGGGTAGGATCAGGGACCTACGAGCAGTACTTC	CASSPRVGSGTYEQYF
TRBV27	NA	TRBJ2-1	NA	TGTGCCAGCAGACGAACCGGGACACTAAATCAGTTCTTC	CASRRTGTLNQFF
TRBV18	TRBD1	TRBJ1-2	NA	TGTGCCAGCTCACCAATCAGTGATGCCGGGACAGCCCCTAACTATGGCTACACCTTC	CASSPISDAGTAPNYGYTF
TRBV11-1	TRBD2	TRBJ2-1	NA	TGTGCCAGCAGCTTAGCTGAGCGGGGGGGCTACAATGAGCAGTTCTTC	CASSLAERGGYNEQFF
TRBV19	NA	TRBJ1-3	few	TGTGCCAGTAGTATTACCTACTCTGGAAACACCATATATTTT	CASSITYSGNTIYF
TRBV7-6	NA	TRBJ2-7	NA	TGTGCCAGCAGCTTAGCGGGCCTAGGGAGCGGCGAGCAGTACTTC	CASSLAGLGSGEQYF
TRBV30	TRBD1	TRBJ1-1	NA	TGTGCCTGGAGTAGACAGGGGTCGGCAAGAGCTTTCTTT	CAWSRQGSARAFF
TRBV7-2	NA	TRBJ1-1	NA	TGTGCCAGCAGCCCCCTTACGGGCACTGAAGCTTTCTTT	CASSPLTGTEAFF
TRBV28	TRBD1	TRBJ2-7	NA	TGTGCCAGCAGTGGAACCGGGACAGGGCCTCACTACGAGCAGTACTTC	CASSGTGTGPHYEQYF
TRBV12-3/TRBV12-4	NA	TRBJ2-1	NA	TGTGCCAGCTCCCACGACAGTTACAATGAGCAGTTCTTC	CASSHDSYNEQFF
TRBV5-5	NA	TRBJ1-1	NA	TGTGCCAGCAGCCCGAGGGCCATGAACACTGAAGCTTTCTTT	CASSPRAMNTEAFF
TRBV6-1	NA	TRBJ1-1	NA	TGTGCCAGCAGTCACGGGGGGACGGGCACTGAAGCTTTCTTT	CASSHGGTGTEAFF
TRBV30	TRBD1	TRBJ2-1	NA	TGTGCCTGGAGTCCTGGACAGGGGGCCTCCTACAATGAGCAGTTCTTC	CAWSPGQGASYNEQFF
TRBV4-1	NA	TRBJ1-5	NA	TGCGCCAGCAGCCAAAGTGATAGTCAGCCCCAGCATTTT	CASSQSDSQPQHF
TRBV7-8	TRBD1	TRBJ1-4	NA	TGTGCCAGCAGCTTGGGGACAGGGCGGGGGCCTAATGAAAAACTGTTTTTT	CASSLGTGRGPNEKLFF
TRBV2	NA	TRBJ1-2	NA	TGTGCCAGCACCAGAGGGTCCTATGGCTACACCTTC	CASTRGSYGYTF
TRBV19	TRBD1	TRBJ1-3	NA	TGTGCCAGTAGCAGCCGGGACAGGTTTTCCATCTCTGGAAACACCATATATTTT	CASSSRDRFSISGNTIYF
TRBV24-1	NA	TRBJ2-1	NA	TGTGCCACCGAAGGGAGGGGGTACAATGAGCAGTTCTTC	CATEGRGYNEQFF